This T cell receptor (beta chain) was identified during a study of Graves' ophthalmopathy and Graves' hyperthyroidism. From germline, CDR1 is MDHEN and CDR2 SYDVKM. The CDR3 covers 12 residues. Between the trimmed V and J ends, which lost 11 bases and 3 bases, there was a span of 11 bases. This clonotype was seen at least ten times. RNA transcripts served as template for amplifying TCR beta CDR3 sequences. The authors performed first-round RT-PCR with HTBI primers and then a second-round multiplex PCR. Via MiXCR, TCRdb re-called the multiplex PCR reads, giving one row per CDR3 protein. The table records more than 300,000 distinct CDR3 sequences, 17% of them present only once. Ophthalmopathy absent within 18 months of follow-up marked hyperthyroidism as stable. Participants with hyperthyroidism, aged 18 to 65, were newly diagnosed with under 2 months' duration. Additional autoimmune diseases, uncontrolled infections, pregnancy or lactation disqualified patients.

The chain carries TRBV28 and TRBJ1-5, with D possibly matching TRBD1 (6 bases). Sequenced sample: peripheral blood. The receptor was isolated from an adult woman with stable Graves' hyperthyroidism. The CDR3 bases are TGTGCCGAGGGGGGGCTCAATCAGCCCCAGCATTTT. Protein sequence: CAEGGLNQPQHF. Based on the CDR3 plus reference TRBV28 and TRBJ1-5, the full variable domain is DVKVTQSSRYLVKRTGEKVFLECVQDMDHENMFWYRQDPGLGLRLIYFSYDVKMKEKGDIPEGYSVSREKKERFSLILESASTNQTSMYLCAEGGLNQPQHFGDGTRLSIL.